Listed below are T cell receptor beta chains from one sample, sequenced in a study of graft-versus-host responses after intestinal transplantation. Sequencing was performed with immunoSEQ multiplex PCR; in TCRdb, only in-frame clones are kept and a portion is missing. Of more than 50,000 clones listed, around nine tenths were seen once; the top ten hold under 3%. The sample consisted of PBMCs, taken around 120 days after intestinal transplantation. Receptors originate from a human patient who received an intestinal transplant, so some T cells may come from the graft donor. Each CDR3 is given with its conserved first and last residue. A D gene is named only where the DNA matches it firmly. Size is omitted from some rows. Given values are once, few, many or a class for expanded clones.

j_gene,d_gene,abundance,v_gene,CDR3aa,CDR3nt
TRBJ2-7,TRBD2,once,TRBV6-1,CASSEWLAGGSYEQYF,TGTGCCAGCAGTGAATGGCTAGCGGGAGGGTCCTACGAGCAGTACTTC
TRBJ1-2,-,-,TRBV10-2,CASSESSRGRSGYTF,TGCGCCAGCAGTGAGTCGTCCAGGGGACGAAGTGGCTACACCTTC
TRBJ2-7,-,-,TRBV18,CASSPPSVGGYGEQYF,TGTGCCAGCTCACCACCGAGCGTCGGTGGGTACGGCGAGCAGTACTTC
TRBJ1-3,-,-,TRBV11-3,CASSIRTGNTIYF,TGTGCCAGCAGCATCAGGACTGGAAACACCATATATTTT
TRBJ2-7,-,once,TRBV6-1,CASRLVGSSYEQYF,TGTGCCAGCAGGTTGGTGGGTAGCTCCTACGAGCAGTACTTC
TRBJ2-3,TRBD1,-,TRBV5-1,CASSARTGRTDTQYF,TGCGCCAGCAGCGCCCGGACAGGCCGCACAGATACGCAGTATTTT
TRBJ2-5,-,once,TRBV19,CASSIGLRSGQETQYF,TGTGCCAGTAGTATTGGGCTTCGTTCCGGCCAAGAGACCCAGTACTTC
TRBJ1-6,-,-,TRBV5-4,CASSLGESRNSPLHF,TGTGCCAGCAGCTTGGGAGAGTCTCGGAATTCACCCCTCCACTTT
TRBJ2-1,TRBD2,-,TRBV7-9,CASSPRSGDLMSGEQFF,TGTGCCAGCAGCCCGAGGAGCGGGGATTTAATGTCCGGTGAGCAGTTCTTC
TRBJ2-7,-,-,TRBV5-1,CASSLGGQQLSYEQYF,TGCGCCAGCAGCTTGGGGGGGCAGCAACTCTCCTACGAGCAGTACTTC